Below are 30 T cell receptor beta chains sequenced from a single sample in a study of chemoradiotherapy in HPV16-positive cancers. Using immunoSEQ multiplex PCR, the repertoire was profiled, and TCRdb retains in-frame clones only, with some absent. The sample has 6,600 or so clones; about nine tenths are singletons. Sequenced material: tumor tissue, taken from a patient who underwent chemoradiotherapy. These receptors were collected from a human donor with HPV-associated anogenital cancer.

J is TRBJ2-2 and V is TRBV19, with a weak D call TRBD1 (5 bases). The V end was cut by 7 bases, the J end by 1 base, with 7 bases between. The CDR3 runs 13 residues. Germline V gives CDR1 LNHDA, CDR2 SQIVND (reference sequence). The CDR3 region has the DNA TGTGCCAGTATTACAGGGAACACCGGGGAGCTGTTTTTT. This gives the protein CASITGNTGELFF.

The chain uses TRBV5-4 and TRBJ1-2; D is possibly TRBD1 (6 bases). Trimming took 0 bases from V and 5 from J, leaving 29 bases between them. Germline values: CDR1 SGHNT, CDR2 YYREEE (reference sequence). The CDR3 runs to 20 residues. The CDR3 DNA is TGTGCCAGCAGCTTGGCCGGGGGCAGGGACGCTAACCCCGCTCTTTATGGCTACACCTTC. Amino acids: CASSLAGGRDANPALYGYTF.

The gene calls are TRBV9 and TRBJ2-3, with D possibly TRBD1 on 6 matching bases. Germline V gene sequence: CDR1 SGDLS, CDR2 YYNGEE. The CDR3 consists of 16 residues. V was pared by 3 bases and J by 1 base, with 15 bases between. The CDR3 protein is CASSARQGFGTDTQYF. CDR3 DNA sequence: TGTGCCAGCAGCGCTCGTCAGGGGTTTGGCACAGATACGCAGTATTTT.

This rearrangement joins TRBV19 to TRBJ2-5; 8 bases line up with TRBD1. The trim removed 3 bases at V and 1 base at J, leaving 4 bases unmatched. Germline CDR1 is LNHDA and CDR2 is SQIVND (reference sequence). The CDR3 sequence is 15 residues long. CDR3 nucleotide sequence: TGTGCCAGTAGTATCAACAGGGGGTTCCAAGAGACCCAGTACTTC. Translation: CASSINRGFQETQYF.

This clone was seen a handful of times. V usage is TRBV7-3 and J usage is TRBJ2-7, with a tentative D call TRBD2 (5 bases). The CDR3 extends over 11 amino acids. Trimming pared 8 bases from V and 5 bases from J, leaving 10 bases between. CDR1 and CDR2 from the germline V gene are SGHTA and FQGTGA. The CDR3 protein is CASGDGDEQYF. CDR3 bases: TGTGCCAGCGGAGACGGGGACGAGCAGTACTTC. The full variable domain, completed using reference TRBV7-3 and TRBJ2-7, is GAGVSQTPSNKVTEKGKYVELRCDPISGHTALYWYRQSLGQGPEFLIYFQGTGAADDSGLPNDRFFAVRPEGSVSTLKIQRTERGDSAVYLCASGDGDEQYFGPGTRLTVT.

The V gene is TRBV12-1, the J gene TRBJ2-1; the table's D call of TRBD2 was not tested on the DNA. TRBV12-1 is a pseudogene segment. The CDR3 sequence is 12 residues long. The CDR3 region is CASSLERYEQFF. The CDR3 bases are TGTGCCAGCAGCCTGGAGCGTTATGAGCAGTTCTTC.

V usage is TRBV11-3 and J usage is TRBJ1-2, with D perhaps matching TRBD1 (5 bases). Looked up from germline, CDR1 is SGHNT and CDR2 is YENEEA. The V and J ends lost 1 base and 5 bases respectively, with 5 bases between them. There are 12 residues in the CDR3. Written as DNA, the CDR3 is TGTGCCAGCAGCTTAGGGGGGTATGGCTACACCTTC. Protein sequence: CASSLGGYGYTF.

The CDR3 DNA sequence: TGTGCCAGCAGTTACTCGACATTGACAGACCAGCCCCAGCATTTT. It is translated as CASSYSTLTDQPQHF. This chain connects TRBV6-6 to TRBJ1-5; tentative D call: TRBD1 (5 bases). CDR1 and CDR2 from the germline V gene are MNHNY and SVGAGI (reference sequence). The V end was cut by 0 bases, the J end by 7 bases, with 13 bases between. The CDR3 spans 15 residues.

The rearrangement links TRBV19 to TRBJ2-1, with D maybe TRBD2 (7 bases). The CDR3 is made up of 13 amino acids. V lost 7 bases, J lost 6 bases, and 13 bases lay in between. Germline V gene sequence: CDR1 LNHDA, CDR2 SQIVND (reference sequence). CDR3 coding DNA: TGTGCCAGTATGGGAAGGGGGGGCAATGAGCAGTTCTTC. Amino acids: CASMGRGGNEQFF.

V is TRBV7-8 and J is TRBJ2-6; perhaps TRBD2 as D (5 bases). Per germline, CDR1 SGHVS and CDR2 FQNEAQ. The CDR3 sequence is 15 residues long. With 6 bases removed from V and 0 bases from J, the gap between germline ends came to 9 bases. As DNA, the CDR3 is TGTGCCAGCAGACTTGGGAGCTCTGGGGCCAACGTCCTGACTTTC. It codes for CASRLGSSGANVLTF.

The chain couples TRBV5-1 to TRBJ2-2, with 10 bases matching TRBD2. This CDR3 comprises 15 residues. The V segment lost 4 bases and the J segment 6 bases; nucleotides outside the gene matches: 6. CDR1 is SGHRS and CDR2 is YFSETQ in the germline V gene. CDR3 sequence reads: CASSETLAGPGELFF. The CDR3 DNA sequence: TGCGCCAGCAGCGAGACACTAGCGGGACCCGGGGAGCTGTTTTTT.

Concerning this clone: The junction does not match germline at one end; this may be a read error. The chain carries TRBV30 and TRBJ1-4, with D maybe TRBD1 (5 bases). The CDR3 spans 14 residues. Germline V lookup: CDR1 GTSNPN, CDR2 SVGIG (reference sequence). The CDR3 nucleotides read TGTGCCTGGAGTGTAGGGGCCCCCAACCGGGACCGAAGTTTT. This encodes CAWSVGAPNRDRSF.

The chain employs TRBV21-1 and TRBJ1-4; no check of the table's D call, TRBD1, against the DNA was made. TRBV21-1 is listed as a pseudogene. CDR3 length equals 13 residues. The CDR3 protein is CARRGGFNEKLFF. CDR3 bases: TGTGCCAGACGAGGGGGCTTTAATGAAAAACTGTTTTTT.

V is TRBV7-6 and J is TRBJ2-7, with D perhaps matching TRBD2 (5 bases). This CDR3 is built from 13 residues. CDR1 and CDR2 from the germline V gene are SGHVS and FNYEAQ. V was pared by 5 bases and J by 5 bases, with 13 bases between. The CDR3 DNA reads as TGTGCCAGCAGCCCCGGGATTAGGAACGAGCAGTACTTC. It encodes CASSPGIRNEQYF.

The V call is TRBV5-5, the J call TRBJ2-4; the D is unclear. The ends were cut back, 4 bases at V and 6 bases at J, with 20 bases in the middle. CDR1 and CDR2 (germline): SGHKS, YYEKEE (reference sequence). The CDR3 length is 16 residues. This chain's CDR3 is CASSPTLGTVINIQYF. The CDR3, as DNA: TGTGCCAGCAGCCCTACGTTAGGCACGGTGATAAACATTCAGTACTTC.

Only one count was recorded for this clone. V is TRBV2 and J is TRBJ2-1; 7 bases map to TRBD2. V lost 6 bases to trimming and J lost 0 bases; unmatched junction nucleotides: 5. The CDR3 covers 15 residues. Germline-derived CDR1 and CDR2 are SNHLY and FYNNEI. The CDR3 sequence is CASSWLADSYNEQFF. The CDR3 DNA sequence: TGTGCCAGCAGCTGGCTAGCGGACTCCTACAATGAGCAGTTCTTC.

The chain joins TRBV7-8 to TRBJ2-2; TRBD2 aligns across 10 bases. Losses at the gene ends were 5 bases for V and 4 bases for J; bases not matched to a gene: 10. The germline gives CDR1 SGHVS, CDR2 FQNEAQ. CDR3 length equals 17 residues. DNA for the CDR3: TGTGCCAGCAGCATCGCGCTAGCGGGAGAGGGCACCGGGGAGCTGTTTTTT. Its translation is CASSIALAGEGTGELFF.

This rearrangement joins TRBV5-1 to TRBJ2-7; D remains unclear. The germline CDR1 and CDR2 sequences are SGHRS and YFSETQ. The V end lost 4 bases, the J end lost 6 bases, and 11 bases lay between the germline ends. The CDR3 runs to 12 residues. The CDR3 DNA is TGCGCCAGCAGCCCGCTGGGGTTCGAGCAGTACTTC. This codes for CASSPLGFEQYF. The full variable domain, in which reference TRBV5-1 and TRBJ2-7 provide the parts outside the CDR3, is KAGVTQTPRYLIKTRGQQVTLSCSPISGHRSVSWYQQTPGQGLQFLFEYFSETQRNKGNFPGRFSGRQFSNSRSEMNVSTLELGDSALYLCASSPLGFEQYFGPGTRLTVT.

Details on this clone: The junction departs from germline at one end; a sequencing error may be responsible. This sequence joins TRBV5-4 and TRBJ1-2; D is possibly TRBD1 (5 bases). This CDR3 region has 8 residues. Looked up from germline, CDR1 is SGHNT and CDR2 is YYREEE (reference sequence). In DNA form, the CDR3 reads TGTGCCAGCAGCCAGACAGTCTTC. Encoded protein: CASSQTVF.

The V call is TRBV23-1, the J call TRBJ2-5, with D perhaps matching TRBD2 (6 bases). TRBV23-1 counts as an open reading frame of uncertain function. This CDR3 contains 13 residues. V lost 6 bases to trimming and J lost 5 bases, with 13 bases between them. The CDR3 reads CASSGGARETQYF. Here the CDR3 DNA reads TGCGCCAGCAGCGGGGGTGCGCGCGAGACCCAGTACTTC.

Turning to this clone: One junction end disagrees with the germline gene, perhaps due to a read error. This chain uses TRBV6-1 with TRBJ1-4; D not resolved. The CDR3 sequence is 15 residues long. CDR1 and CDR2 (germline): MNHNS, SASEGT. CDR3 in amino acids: CASREGSATNEKLFF. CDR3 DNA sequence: TGTGCCAGCAGAGAAGGGAGCGCGACTAATGAAAAACTGTTTTTT.

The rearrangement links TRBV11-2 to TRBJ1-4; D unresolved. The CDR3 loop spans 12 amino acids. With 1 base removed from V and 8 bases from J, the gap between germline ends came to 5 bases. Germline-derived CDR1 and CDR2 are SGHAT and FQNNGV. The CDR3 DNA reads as TGTGCCAGCAGCTTAGCGGGGGAAAAACTGTTTTTT. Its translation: CASSLAGEKLFF.

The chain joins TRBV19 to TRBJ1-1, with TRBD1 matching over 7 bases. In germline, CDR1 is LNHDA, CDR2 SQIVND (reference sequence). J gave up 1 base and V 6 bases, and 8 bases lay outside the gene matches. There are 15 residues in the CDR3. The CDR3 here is CASRKGQGGNTEAFF. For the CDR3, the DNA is TGTGCCAGTAGAAAGGGGCAGGGGGGGAACACTGAAGCTTTCTTT. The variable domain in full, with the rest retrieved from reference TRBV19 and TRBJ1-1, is DGGITQSPKYLFRKEGQNVTLSCEQNLNHDAMYWYRQDPGQGLRLIYYSQIVNDFQKGDIAEGYSVSREKKESFPLTVTSAQKNPTAFYLCASRKGQGGNTEAFFGQGTRLTVV.

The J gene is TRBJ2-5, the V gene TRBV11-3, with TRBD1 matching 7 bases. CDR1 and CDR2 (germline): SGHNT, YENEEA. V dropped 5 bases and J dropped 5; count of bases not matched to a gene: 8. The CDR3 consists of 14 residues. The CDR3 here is CASSDDRVSETQYF. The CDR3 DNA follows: TGTGCCAGCAGCGACGACAGGGTCTCGGAGACCCAGTACTTC.

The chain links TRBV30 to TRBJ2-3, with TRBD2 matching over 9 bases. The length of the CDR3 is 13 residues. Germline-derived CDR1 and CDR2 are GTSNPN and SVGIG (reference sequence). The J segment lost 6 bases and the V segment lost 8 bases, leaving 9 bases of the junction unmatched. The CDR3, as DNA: TGTGCCAGAAGCGGGAGCGGGAGGGATACGCAGTATTTT. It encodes CARSGSGRDTQYF.

CDR3 sequence: CASSIVGSGYNEQFF. The CDR3 region has the DNA TGTGCCAGCAGCATAGTAGGGAGCGGTTACAATGAGCAGTTCTTC. The chain couples TRBV7-2 to TRBJ2-1, with a tentative D call TRBD2 (5 bases). The germline CDR1 and CDR2 sequences are SGHTA and FQGNSA. V was pared by 5 bases and J by 4 bases, with 15 bases between. This CDR3 has 15 residues.

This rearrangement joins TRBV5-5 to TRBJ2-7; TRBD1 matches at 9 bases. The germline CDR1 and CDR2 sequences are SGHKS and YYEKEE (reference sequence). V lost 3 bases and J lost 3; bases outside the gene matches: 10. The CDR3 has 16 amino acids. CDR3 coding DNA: TGTGCCAGCAGCTCGCCTTTGGGACAGGGCGGCTACGAGCAGTACTTC. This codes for CASSSPLGQGGYEQYF.

The CDR3 loop reads CASSLAEDSKDEQYF. In DNA form, the CDR3 reads TGTGCCAGCAGCTTAGCGGAGGACAGTAAAGACGAGCAGTACTTC. The chain is built from TRBV7-8 and TRBJ2-7; D perhaps matches TRBD1 (6 bases). The length of the CDR3 is 15 residues. In germline, CDR1 is SGHVS, CDR2 FQNEAQ. The germline V and J ends were trimmed by 0 bases and 5 bases, with 14 bases remaining between them. Full variable domain (missing parts from reference TRBV7-8 and TRBJ2-7): GAGVSQSPRYKVAKRGQDVALRCDPISGHVSLFWYQQALGQGPEFLTYFQNEAQLDKSGLPSDRFFAERPEGSVSTLKIQRTQQEDSAVYLCASSLAEDSKDEQYFGPGTRLTVT.

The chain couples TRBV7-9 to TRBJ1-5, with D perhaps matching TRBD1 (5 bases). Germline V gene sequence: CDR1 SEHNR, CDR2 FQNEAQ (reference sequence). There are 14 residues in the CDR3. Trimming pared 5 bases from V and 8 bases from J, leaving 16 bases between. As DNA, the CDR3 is TGTGCCAGCAGCCCCCAGGGAATTTCCGAGCCCCAGCATTTT. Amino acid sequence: CASSPQGISEPQHF.

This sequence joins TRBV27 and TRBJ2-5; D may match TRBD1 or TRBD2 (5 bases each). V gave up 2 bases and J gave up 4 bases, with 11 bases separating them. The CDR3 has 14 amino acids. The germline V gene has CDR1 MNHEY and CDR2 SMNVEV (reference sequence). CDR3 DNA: TGTGCCAGCAGTTTAGCAGTTGGGGGAGAGACCCAGTACTTC. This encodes CASSLAVGGETQYF.